These 10 T cell receptor beta chains were sequenced from one sample in a study of blood T cell repertoires in COVID-19. Assay used: immunoSEQ multiplex PCR; TCRdb lists only in-frame clones, some missing. The sample yields some 160,000 clones, roughly 83% seen once. The sample taken for sequencing was peripheral blood. The receptors were gathered from a human donor in a cohort sampled during active COVID-19.

The rearrangement uses TRBV10-2 and TRBJ2-7; TRBD2 matches 11 bases. This CDR3 has 16 amino acids. Germline V gene sequence: CDR1 WSHSY, CDR2 SAAADI. Losses at the gene ends were 6 bases for V and 2 bases for J; bases not matched to a gene: 9. The CDR3 nucleotides are TGCGCCAGCAGCCCCCTACTAGCGGGAGTAGCCTACGAGCAGTACTTC. Amino acids: CASSPLLAGVAYEQYF.

This clone was detected a few times. This chain's CDR3 is CAISGQGMNTEAFF. Written as DNA, the CDR3 is TGTGCCATCAGTGGACAGGGCATGAACACTGAAGCTTTCTTT. This chain uses TRBV10-3 with TRBJ1-1; 7 bases fit TRBD1. Germline values: CDR1 ENHRY, CDR2 SYGVKD. The CDR3 has 14 amino acids. J gave up 0 bases and V 4 bases, and 2 bases lay outside the gene matches.

The V call is TRBV15, the J call TRBJ2-7, with D tentatively TRBD2 (6 bases). CDR1 is LNHNV and CDR2 is YYDKDF in the germline V gene (reference sequence). The CDR3 covers 15 residues. V gave up 1 base and J gave up 3 bases, with 13 bases separating them. The CDR3 region is CATSRVGREHYEQYF. CDR3 DNA sequence: TGTGCCACCAGCAGAGTGGGACGGGAGCACTACGAGCAGTACTTC. The variable domain in full, with the rest retrieved from reference TRBV15 and TRBJ2-7, is DAMVIQNPRYQVTQFGKPVTLSCSQTLNHNVMYWYQQKSSQAPKLLFHYYDKDFNNEADTPDNFQSRRPNTSFCFLDIRSPGLGDTAMYLCATSRVGREHYEQYFGPGTRLTVT.

V is TRBV7-2 and J is TRBJ2-3; D is possibly TRBD1 (5 bases). Germline CDR1 is SGHTA and CDR2 is FQGNSA. The CDR3 covers 13 residues. V was clipped by 6 bases and J by 8 bases, with 15 bases between them. This chain's CDR3 is CASSLTVSATQYF. The CDR3 coding sequence is TGTGCCAGCAGTCTGACAGTCTCGGCTACGCAGTATTTT.

This rearrangement joins TRBV10-1 to TRBJ2-7; no clear D. The CDR3 totals 13 residues. CDR1 is WNHNN, CDR2 SYGVQD, per germline (reference sequence). The V and J ends lost 0 bases and 5 bases respectively, with 8 bases between them. For the CDR3, the DNA is TGCGCCAGCAGTGAGTCGACAAATAACGAGCAGTACTTC. Translating it yields CASSESTNNEQYF.

V is TRBV6-4 and J is TRBJ1-4; D not certain. CDR1 MRHNA and CDR2 SNTAGT come from the germline V gene. The CDR3 runs 14 residues. Trimming pared 0 bases from V and 7 bases from J, leaving 9 bases between. As DNA, the CDR3 is TGTGCCAGCAGTGACTCGGCAGGCAGTGAAAAACTGTTTTTT. Encoded protein: CASSDSAGSEKLFF.

The chain employs TRBV10-3 and TRBJ2-2; 8 positions match TRBD2. V dropped 11 bases and J dropped 2; count of bases not matched to a gene: 4. Per germline, CDR1 ENHRY and CDR2 SYGVKD. The CDR3 spans 13 residues. The CDR3 here is CALLAVNTGELFF. CDR3 in DNA: TGTGCCTTACTAGCGGTTAACACCGGGGAGCTGTTTTTT.

This chain connects TRBV24-1 to TRBJ2-7; D possibly corresponds to TRBD1 (6 bases). This CDR3 is built from 13 residues. With 7 bases removed from V and 0 bases from J, the gap between germline ends came to 9 bases. Germline CDR1 and CDR2: KGHDR and SFDVKD. Here the CDR3 reads CATSGTNSYEQYF. The CDR3 DNA follows: TGTGCCACCAGCGGGACAAACTCCTACGAGCAGTACTTC.

The V gene is TRBV5-4, the J gene TRBJ1-2; possible D gene TRBD1, 5 bases. The CDR3 extends over 13 amino acids. The germline V gene has CDR1 SGHNT and CDR2 YYREEE (reference sequence). V lost 4 bases, J lost 5 bases, and 12 bases lay in between. The CDR3 nucleotides read TGTGCCAGCAGCGTTCAAGGACAATATGGCTACACCTTC. Translating gives CASSVQGQYGYTF.

The gene calls are TRBV27 and TRBJ1-6; D gene ambiguous. The CDR3 has 15 residues. Per germline, CDR1 MNHEY and CDR2 SMNVEV (reference sequence). Between the trimmed V and J ends, which lost 3 bases and 0 bases, there was a span of 6 bases. The CDR3: CASSFGNSYNSPLHF. In DNA, the CDR3 is TGTGCCAGCAGTTTCGGGAACTCCTATAATTCACCCCTCCACTTT.